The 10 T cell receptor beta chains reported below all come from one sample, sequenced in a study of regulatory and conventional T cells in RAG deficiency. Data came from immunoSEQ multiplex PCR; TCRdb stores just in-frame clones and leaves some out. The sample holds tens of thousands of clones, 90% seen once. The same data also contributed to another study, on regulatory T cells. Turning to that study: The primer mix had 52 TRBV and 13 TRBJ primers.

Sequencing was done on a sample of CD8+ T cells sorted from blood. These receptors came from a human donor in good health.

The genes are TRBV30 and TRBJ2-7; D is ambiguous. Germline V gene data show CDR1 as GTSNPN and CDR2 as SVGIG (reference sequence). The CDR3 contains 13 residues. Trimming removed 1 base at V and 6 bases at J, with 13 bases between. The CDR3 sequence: CAWSATDHREQYF. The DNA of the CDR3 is TGTGCCTGGAGTGCTACTGACCACCGCGAGCAGTACTTC.

The CDR3, as DNA: TGTGCCAGCAGCCGAGACAGGGGACGGGACGAGCAGTACTTC. Translation gives CASSRDRGRDEQYF. V gene TRBV6-5 combines with J gene TRBJ2-7; 8 bases line up with TRBD1. Per the germline V gene, CDR1 is MNHEY and CDR2 is SVGAGI. This CDR3 region has 14 residues. With V trimmed by 6 bases and J by 5 bases, 9 bases remained unmatched.

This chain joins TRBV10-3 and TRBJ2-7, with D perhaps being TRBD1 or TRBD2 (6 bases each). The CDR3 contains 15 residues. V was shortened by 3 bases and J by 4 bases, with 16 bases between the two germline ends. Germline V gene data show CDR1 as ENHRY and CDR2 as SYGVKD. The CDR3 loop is CAISDPPQGRYEQYF. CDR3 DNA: TGTGCCATCAGTGATCCTCCGCAGGGGAGGTACGAGCAGTACTTC.

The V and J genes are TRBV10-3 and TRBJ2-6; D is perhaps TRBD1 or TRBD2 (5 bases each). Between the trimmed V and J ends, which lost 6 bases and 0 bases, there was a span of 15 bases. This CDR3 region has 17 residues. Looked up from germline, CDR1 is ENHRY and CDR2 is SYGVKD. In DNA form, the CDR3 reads TGTGCCATCAGACAGACGGGACCCGCCTCTGGGGCCAACGTCCTGACTTTC. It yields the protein CAIRQTGPASGANVLTF.

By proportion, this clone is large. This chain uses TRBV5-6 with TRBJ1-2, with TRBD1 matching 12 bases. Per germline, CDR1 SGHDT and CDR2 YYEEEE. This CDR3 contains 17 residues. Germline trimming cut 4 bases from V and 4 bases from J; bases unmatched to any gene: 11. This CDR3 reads CASSPTGTGGSAYGYTF. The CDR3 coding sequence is TGTGCCAGCAGCCCAACCGGGACAGGGGGCTCGGCCTATGGCTACACCTTC.

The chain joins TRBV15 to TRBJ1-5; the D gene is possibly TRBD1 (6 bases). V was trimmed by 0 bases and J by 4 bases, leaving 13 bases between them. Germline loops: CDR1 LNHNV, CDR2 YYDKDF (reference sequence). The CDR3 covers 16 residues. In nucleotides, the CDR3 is TGTGCCACCAGCAGAGATAGAGGGGGTGGAAATCAGCCCCAGCATTTT. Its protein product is CATSRDRGGGNQPQHF.

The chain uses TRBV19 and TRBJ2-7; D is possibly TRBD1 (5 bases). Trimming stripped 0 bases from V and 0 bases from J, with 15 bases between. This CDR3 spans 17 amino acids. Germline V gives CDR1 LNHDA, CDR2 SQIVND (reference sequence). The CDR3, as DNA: TGTGCCAGTAGTATAGATCAGGGCGGTCTTAGCTCCTACGAGCAGTACTTC. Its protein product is CASSIDQGGLSSYEQYF.

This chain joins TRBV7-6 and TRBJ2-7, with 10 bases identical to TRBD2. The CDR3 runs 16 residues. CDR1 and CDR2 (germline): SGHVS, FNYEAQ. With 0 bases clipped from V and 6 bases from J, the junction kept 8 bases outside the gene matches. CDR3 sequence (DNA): TGTGCCAGCAGCTTAGCGCCTAGCGGGGGCCTCCTCGAGCAGTACTTC. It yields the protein CASSLAPSGGLLEQYF.

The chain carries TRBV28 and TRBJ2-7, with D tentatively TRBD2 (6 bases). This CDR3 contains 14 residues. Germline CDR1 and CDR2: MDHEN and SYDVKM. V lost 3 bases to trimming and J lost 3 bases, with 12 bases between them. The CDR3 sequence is CASSLETSSYEQYF. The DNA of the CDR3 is TGTGCCAGCAGTTTGGAGACTAGTAGCTACGAGCAGTACTTC. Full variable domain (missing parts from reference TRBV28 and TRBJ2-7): DVKVTQSSRYLVKRTGEKVFLECVQDMDHENMFWYRQDPGLGLRLIYFSYDVKMKEKGDIPEGYSVSREKKERFSLILESASTNQTSMYLCASSLETSSYEQYFGPGTRLTVT.

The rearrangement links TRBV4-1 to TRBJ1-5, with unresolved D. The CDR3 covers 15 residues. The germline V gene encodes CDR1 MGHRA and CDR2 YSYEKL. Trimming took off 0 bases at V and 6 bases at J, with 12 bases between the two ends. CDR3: CASSQERSRGQPQHF. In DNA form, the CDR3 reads TGCGCCAGCAGCCAAGAAAGGAGTCGGGGTCAGCCCCAGCATTTT.